This note documents a single T cell receptor beta chain sequence. Its antigen remains unknown. This CDR3 spans 14 amino acids. Germline lookup yields CDR1 LNHDA and CDR2 SQIVND (reference sequence). The V end was cut by 6 bases, the J end by 4 bases, with 15 bases between. CTLA-4 blockade with ipilimumab, together with focal radiation, was given to patients with chemo-refractory metastatic non-small-cell lung cancer. This specimen comes from a study of radiotherapy plus CTLA-4 blockade in lung cancer. At the level of the study: Objective responses emerged in around 18% of patients, and about 30% attained disease control. The study, taken as a whole, reports: Following radiotherapy plus ipilimumab, tumor-derived TCR clones expanded in the blood. Response was reportedly best predicted by early blood T cell clone dynamics, with interferon-beta.

Clones were read by immunoSEQ multiplex PCR, and TCRdb kept only the in-frame ones, dropping some. The table has nearly 110,000 clones, 70% to 90% seen once. The starting material was peripheral blood, obtained from a patient treated with radiotherapy plus ipilimumab. The V and J genes are TRBV19 and TRBJ1-2; no definite D call. The receptor was isolated from a human donor with non-small cell lung cancer that progressed on radiotherapy plus ipilimumab. Some clones in this sample may be carry-over from other donors' samples. In nucleotides, the CDR3 is TGTGCCAGTAGATTGCAGACGGGGAGCTATGGCTACACCTTC. Translated, it gives CASRLQTGSYGYTF.